This T cell receptor beta chain appears in the sequencing data of a study of breast tumors, draining lymph nodes, adjacent tissues. General study points: Tumors had less TCR diversity than lymph nodes, more than nontumor tissue. Findings are consistent with lymph node origin and intratumoral expansion of most tumor T cells. Compared with basal-like, luminal-like tumors shared significantly more repertoire with nontumor tissue. The lymph node origin of tumor T cells was framed as consistent with a hypothesis, not demonstrated.

The lymph nodes were axillary draining lymph nodes from breast cancer patients. TCRdb passed the multiplex PCR reads through MiXCR, listing each CDR3 protein once. The sample lists 290,000 or so distinct CDR3 sequences; around 30% were seen once. The CDR3 is made up of 14 amino acids. The germline V gene has CDR1 SGDLS and CDR2 YYNGEE. In regard to this clonotype: Antigen specificity is unknown. One end of the junction does not line up with germline, which may come from a read error.

Material: axillary lymph node tissue. The receptor's source is a female donor with breast cancer. Some clones in this sample may be carry-over from other donors' samples. V usage is TRBV9 and J usage is TRBJ2-7; TRBD1 or TRBD2 may be the D gene (5 bases each). The CDR3 DNA follows: TGTGCCAGCAGCGTAAGAGGGGACCACTACGAGCAGTCCTTC. It encodes CASSVRGDHYEQSF.